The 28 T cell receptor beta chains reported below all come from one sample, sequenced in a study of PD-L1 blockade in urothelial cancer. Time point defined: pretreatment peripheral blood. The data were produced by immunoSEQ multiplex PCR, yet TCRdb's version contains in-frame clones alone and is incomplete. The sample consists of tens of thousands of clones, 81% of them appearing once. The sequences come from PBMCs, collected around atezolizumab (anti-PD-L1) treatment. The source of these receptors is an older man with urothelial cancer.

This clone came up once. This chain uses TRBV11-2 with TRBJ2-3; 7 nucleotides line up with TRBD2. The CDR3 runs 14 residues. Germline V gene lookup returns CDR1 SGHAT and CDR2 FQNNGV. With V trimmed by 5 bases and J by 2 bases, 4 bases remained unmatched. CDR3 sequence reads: CASSPSGVTDTQYF. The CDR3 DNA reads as TGTGCCAGCAGCCCTAGCGGCGTCACAGATACGCAGTATTTT.

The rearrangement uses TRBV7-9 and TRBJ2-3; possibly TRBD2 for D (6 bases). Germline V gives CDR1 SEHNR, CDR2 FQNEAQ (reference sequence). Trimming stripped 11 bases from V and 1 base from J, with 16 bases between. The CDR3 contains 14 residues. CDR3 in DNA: TGTGCCGGATTGGGGGGTACAGGCACAGATACGCAGTATTTT. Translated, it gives CAGLGGTGTDTQYF. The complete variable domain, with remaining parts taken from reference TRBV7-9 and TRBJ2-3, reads DTGVSQNPRHKITKRGQNVTFRCDPISEHNRLYWYRQTLGQGPEFLTYFQNEAQLEKSRLLSDRFSAERPKGSFSTLEIQRTEQGDSAMYLCAGLGGTGTDTQYFGPGTRLTVL.

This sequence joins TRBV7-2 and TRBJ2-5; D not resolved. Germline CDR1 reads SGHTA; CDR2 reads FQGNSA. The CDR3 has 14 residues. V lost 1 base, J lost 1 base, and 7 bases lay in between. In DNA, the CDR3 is TGTGCCAGCAGCTTAGGGAACAGCCAAGAGACCCAGTACTTC. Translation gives CASSLGNSQETQYF.

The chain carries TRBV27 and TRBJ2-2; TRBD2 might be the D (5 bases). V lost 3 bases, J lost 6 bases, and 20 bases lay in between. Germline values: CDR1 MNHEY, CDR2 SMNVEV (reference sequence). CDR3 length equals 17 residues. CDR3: CASSFMAPRVGPGELFF. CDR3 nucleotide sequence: TGTGCCAGCAGTTTTATGGCCCCGAGGGTTGGCCCCGGGGAGCTGTTTTTT.

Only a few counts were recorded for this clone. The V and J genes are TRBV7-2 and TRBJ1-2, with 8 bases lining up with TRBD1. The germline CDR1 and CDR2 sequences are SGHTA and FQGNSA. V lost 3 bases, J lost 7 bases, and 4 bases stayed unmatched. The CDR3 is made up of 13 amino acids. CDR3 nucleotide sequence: TGTGCCAGCAGCTTCAGAGGACAGGGTGGCTACACCTTC. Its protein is CASSFRGQGGYTF.

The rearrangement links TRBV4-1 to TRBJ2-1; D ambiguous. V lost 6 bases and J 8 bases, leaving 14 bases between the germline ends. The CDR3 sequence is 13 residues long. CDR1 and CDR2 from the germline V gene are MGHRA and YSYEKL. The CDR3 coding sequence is TGCGCCAGCAGTCACCCTTCGGGTGATGAGCAGTTCTTC. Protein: CASSHPSGDEQFF.

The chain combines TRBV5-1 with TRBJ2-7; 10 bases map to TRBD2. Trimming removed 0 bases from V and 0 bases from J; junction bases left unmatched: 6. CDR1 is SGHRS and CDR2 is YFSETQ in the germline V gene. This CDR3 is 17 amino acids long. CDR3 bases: TGCGCCAGCAGCTTGGAGCCTAGCGGGAGACCCTCCTACGAGCAGTACTTC. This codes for CASSLEPSGRPSYEQYF.

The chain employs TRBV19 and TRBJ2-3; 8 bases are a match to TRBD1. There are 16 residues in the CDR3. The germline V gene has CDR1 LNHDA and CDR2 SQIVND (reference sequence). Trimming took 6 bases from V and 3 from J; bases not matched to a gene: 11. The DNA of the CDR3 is TGTGCCAGTAGCCGTGGACAGGGAGGAGGTACAGATACGCAGTATTTT. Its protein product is CASSRGQGGGTDTQYF. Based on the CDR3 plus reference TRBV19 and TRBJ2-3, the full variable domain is DGGITQSPKYLFRKEGQNVTLSCEQNLNHDAMYWYRQDPGQGLRLIYYSQIVNDFQKGDIAEGYSVSREKKESFPLTVTSAQKNPTAFYLCASSRGQGGGTDTQYFGPGTRLTVL.

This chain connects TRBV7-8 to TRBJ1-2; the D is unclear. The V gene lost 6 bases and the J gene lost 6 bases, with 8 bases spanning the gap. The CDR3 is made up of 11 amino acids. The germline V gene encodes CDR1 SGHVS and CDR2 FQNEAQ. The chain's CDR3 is CASSSQDGYTF. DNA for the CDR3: TGTGCCAGCAGTTCCCAGGATGGCTACACCTTC. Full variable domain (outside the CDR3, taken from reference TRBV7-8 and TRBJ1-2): GAGVSQSPRYKVAKRGQDVALRCDPISGHVSLFWYQQALGQGPEFLTYFQNEAQLDKSGLPSDRFFAERPEGSVSTLKIQRTQQEDSAVYLCASSSQDGYTFGSGTRLTVV.

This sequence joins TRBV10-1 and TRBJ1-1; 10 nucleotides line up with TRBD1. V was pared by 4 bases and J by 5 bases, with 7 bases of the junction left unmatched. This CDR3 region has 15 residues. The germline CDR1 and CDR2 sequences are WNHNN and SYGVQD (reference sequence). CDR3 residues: CASSAMGQGRTEAFF. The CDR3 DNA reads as TGCGCCAGCAGTGCGATGGGACAGGGGCGGACTGAAGCTTTCTTT.

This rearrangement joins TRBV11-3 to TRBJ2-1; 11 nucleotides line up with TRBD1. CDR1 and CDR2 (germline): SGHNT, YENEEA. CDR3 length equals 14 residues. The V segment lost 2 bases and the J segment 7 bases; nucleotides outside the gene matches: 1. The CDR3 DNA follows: TGTGCCAGCAGCTTAAGGGACAGGGGGAATGAGCAGTTCTTC. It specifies CASSLRDRGNEQFF.

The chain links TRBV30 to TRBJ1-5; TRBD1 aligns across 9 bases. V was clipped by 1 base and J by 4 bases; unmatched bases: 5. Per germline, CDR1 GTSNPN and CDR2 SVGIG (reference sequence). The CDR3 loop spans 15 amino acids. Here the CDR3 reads CAWSESTGGNQPQHF. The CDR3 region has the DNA TGTGCCTGGAGTGAGTCGACAGGGGGGAATCAGCCCCAGCATTTT. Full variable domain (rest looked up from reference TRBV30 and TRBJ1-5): SQTIHQWPATLVQPVGSPLSLECTVEGTSNPNLYWYRQAAGRGLQLLFYSVGIGQISSEVPQNLSASRPQDRQFILSSKKLLLSDSGFYLCAWSESTGGNQPQHFGDGTRLSIL.

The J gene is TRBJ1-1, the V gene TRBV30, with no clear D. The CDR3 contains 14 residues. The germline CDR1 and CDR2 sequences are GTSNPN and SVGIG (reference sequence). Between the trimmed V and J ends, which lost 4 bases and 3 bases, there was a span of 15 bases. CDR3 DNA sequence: TGTGCCTGGAAGGAGTCCCCCGGGGACACTGAAGCTTTCTTT. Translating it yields CAWKESPGDTEAFF.

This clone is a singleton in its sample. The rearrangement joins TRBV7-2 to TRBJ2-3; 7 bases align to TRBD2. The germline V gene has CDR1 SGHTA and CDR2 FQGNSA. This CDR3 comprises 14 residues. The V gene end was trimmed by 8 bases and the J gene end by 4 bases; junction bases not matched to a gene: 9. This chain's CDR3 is CASAPGAGSDTQYF. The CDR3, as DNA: TGTGCCAGCGCCCCAGGAGCGGGGTCAGATACGCAGTATTTT. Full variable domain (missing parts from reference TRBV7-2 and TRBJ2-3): GAGVSQSPSNKVTEKGKDVELRCDPISGHTALYWYRQSLGQGLEFLIYFQGNSAPDKSGLPSDRFSAERTGGSVSTLTIQRTQQEDSAVYLCASAPGAGSDTQYFGPGTRLTVL.

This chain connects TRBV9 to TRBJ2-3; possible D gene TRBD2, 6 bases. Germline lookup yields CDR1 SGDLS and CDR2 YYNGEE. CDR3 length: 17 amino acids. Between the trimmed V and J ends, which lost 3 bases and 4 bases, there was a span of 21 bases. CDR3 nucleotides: TGTGCCAGCAGCGCAGCCCTAGCGTTTGCGGGGCCAGATACGCAGTATTTT. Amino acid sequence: CASSAALAFAGPDTQYF.

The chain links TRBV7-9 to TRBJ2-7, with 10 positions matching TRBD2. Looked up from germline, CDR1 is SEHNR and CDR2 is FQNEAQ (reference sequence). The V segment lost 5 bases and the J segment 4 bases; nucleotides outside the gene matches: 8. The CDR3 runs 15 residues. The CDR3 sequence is CASSPLAGELYEQYF. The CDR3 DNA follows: TGTGCCAGCAGCCCCCTAGCGGGAGAACTGTACGAGCAGTACTTC.

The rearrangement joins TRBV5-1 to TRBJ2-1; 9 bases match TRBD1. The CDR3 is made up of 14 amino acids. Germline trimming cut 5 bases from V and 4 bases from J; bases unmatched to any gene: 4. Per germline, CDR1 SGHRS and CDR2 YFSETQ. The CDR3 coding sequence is TGCGCCAGCAGACCGGGACAGGGATACAATGAGCAGTTCTTC. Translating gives CASRPGQGYNEQFF.

The CDR3: CASSWGQGFNQPQHF. Here the CDR3 DNA reads TGTGCCAGCAGCTGGGGACAGGGGTTCAATCAGCCCCAGCATTTT. This rearrangement joins TRBV5-6 to TRBJ1-5; 10 positions match TRBD1. The germline V gene has CDR1 SGHDT and CDR2 YYEEEE. Trimming at V came to 3 bases and at J to 3 bases, leaving 3 bases not matched to a gene. This CDR3 is built from 15 residues.

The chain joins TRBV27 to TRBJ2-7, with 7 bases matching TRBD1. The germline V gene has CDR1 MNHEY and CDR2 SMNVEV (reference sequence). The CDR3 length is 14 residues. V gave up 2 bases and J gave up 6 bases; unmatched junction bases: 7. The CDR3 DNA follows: TGTGCCAGCAGTTTAGGAGACAGGGTCGGCGAGCAGTACTTC. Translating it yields CASSLGDRVGEQYF.

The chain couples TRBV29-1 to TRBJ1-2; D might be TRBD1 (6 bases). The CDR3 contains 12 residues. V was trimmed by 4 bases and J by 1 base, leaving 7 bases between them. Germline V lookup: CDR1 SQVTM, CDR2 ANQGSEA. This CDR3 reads CSVADSNYGYTF. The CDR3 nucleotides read TGCAGCGTTGCGGACAGTAACTATGGCTACACCTTC.

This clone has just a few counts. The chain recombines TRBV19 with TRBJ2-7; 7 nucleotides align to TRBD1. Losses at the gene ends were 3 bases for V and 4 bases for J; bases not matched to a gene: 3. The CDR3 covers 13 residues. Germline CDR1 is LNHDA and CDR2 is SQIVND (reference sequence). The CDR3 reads CASSIQTGYEQYF. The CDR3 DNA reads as TGTGCCAGTAGTATTCAGACAGGGTACGAGCAGTACTTC. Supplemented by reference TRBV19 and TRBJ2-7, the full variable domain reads DGGITQSPKYLFRKEGQNVTLSCEQNLNHDAMYWYRQDPGQGLRLIYYSQIVNDFQKGDIAEGYSVSREKKESFPLTVTSAQKNPTAFYLCASSIQTGYEQYFGPGTRLTVT.

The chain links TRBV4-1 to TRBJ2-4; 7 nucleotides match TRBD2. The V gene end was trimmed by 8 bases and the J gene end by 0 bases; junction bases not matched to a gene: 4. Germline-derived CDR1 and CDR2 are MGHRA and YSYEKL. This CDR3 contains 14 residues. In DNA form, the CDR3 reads TGCGCCAGCCAACTAGCGCTAGCCAAAAACATTCAGTACTTC. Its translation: CASQLALAKNIQYF.

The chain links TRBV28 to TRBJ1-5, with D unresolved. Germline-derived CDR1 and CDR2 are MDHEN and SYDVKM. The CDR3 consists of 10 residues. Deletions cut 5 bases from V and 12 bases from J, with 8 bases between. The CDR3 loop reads CASSTRDQHF. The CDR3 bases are TGTGCCAGCAGTACCCGGGACCAGCATTTT.

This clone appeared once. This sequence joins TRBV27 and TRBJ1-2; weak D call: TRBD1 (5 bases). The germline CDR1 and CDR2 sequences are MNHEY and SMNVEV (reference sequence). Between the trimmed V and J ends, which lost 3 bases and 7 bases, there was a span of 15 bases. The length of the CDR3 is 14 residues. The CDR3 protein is CASSLAGSLSGYTF. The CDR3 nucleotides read TGTGCCAGCAGTTTGGCAGGGTCACTCTCTGGCTACACCTTC.

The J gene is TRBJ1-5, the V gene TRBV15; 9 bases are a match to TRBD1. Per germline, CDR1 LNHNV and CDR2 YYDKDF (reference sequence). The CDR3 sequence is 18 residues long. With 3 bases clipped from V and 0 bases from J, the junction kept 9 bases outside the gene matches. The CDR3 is CATSRTRDREYSNQPQHF. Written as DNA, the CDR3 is TGTGCCACCAGCAGGACGCGGGACAGGGAGTATAGCAATCAGCCCCAGCATTTT.

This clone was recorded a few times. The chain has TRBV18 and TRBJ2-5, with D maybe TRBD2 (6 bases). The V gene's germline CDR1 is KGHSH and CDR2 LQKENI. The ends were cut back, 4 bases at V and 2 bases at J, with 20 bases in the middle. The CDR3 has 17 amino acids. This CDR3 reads CASSRKDYGPYQETQYF. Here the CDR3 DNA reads TGTGCCAGCTCACGTAAGGACTACGGCCCCTATCAAGAGACCCAGTACTTC.

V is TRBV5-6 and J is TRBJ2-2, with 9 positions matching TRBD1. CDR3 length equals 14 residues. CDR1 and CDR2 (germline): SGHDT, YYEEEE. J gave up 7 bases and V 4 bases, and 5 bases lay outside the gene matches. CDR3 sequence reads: CASSPDRGGGELFF. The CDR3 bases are TGTGCCAGCAGCCCGGACAGGGGAGGCGGGGAGCTGTTTTTT.

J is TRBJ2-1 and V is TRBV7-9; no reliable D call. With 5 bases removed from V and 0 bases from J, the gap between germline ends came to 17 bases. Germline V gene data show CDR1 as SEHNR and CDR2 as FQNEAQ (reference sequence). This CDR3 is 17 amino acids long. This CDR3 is CASSPRLQRDSYNEQFF. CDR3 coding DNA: TGTGCCAGCAGCCCACGCCTTCAACGAGACTCCTACAATGAGCAGTTCTTC. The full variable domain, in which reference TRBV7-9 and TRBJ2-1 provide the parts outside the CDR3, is DTGVSQNPRHKITKRGQNVTFRCDPISEHNRLYWYRQTLGQGPEFLTYFQNEAQLEKSRLLSDRFSAERPKGSFSTLEIQRTEQGDSAMYLCASSPRLQRDSYNEQFFGPGTRLTVL.